Shown below are 11 T cell receptor beta chains from a single sample sequenced in a study of T cell clonality in common variable immunodeficiency. TCRdb's table, derived via immunoSEQ multiplex PCR, lists solely in-frame clones and lacks some. The sample was found to contain 40,000 to 45,000 clones, and every one recurs. The source material was peripheral blood mononuclear cells. These receptors were obtained from a person aged 18 to 75 in good health.

This clone was observed at least ten times. The read terminates 3 residues ahead of where the CDR3 ends, so the germline J gene completes it. The rearrangement uses TRBV5-4 and TRBJ2-1, with 9 bases that match TRBD1. J lost 6 bases, V lost 6 bases, and 4 bases had no gene match. CDR3 length equals 13 residues. CDR1 SGHNT and CDR2 YYREEE come from the germline V gene (reference sequence). The CDR3: CASNRQGVNEQFF. Partial CDR3 DNA: TGTGCCAGCAACAGACAGGGGGTCAATGAG. The full variable domain, with the rest looked up from reference TRBV5-4 and TRBJ2-1, is ETGVTQSPTHLIKTRGQQVTLRCSSQSGHNTVSWYQQALGQGPQFIFQYYREEENGRGNFPPRFSGLQFPNYSSELNVNALELDDSALYLCASNRQGVNEQFFGPGTRLTVL.

In the case of this clone: Sequencing ends 3 residues short of the CDR3 end; the germline J gene provides the rest. The rearrangement uses TRBV7-2 and TRBJ2-7, with D maybe TRBD2 (5 bases). V lost 6 bases and J 5 bases, leaving 14 bases between the germline ends. CDR3 length equals 13 residues. Germline V gives CDR1 SGHTA, CDR2 FQGNSA. The CDR3 spells CASRGFGRDEQYF. CDR3 bases read: TGTGCCAGCAGGGGATTCGGGCGGGACGAG.

There are many counts of this clone. Sequencing ends 3 residues short of the CDR3 end; the germline J gene provides the rest. The chain has TRBV28 and TRBJ1-5; the D gene is possibly TRBD1 (6 bases). Trimming took off 6 bases at V and 0 bases at J, with 6 bases between the two ends. The CDR3 contains 13 residues. The germline gives CDR1 MDHEN, CDR2 SYDVKM. This CDR3 is CASSRGSNQPQHF. The covered CDR3 bases are TGTGCCAGCAGCAGGGGTAGCAATCAGCCC.

This clone was counted many times. A single base separates this from a much larger clone, so it may be a read error. The read finishes 3 residues shy of the CDR3 end, and the germline J gene is used to complete it. The chain joins TRBV10-2 to TRBJ1-1, with TRBD1 matching over 7 bases. CDR3 size: 14 residues. The germline V gene has CDR1 WSHSY and CDR2 SAAADI. J was trimmed by 0 bases and V by 6 bases; bases with no gene match: 4. CDR3 loop: CASSRDSMNTEAFF. CDR3 bases read: TGCGCCAGCAGCCGGGACAGCATGAACACTGAA.

This clone came up many times. From the germline J gene comes the end of the CDR3, since the read stops 3 residues before it. V is TRBV20-1 and J is TRBJ2-5, with 8 bases aligning to TRBD2. CDR1 is DFQATT and CDR2 is SNEGSKA in the germline V gene (reference sequence). V lost 3 bases, J lost 6 bases, and 3 bases stayed unmatched. The CDR3 is 12 amino acids. CDR3 sequence reads: CSASGGAKTQYF. CDR3 DNA, as far as it was read: TGCAGTGCTAGCGGGGGGGCGAAGACC.

This clone was observed many times. The read halts 3 residues ahead of the CDR3 end, with the missing end drawn from the germline J gene. The rearrangement uses TRBV7-8 and TRBJ2-2, with 7 bases that match TRBD2. Germline V gives CDR1 SGHVS, CDR2 FQNEAQ. J gave up 4 bases and V 2 bases, and 7 bases lay outside the gene matches. The CDR3 loop spans 16 amino acids. CDR3 DNA, as far as it was read: TGTGCCAGCAGCTTATCCGGCGTAGCGGGCACCGGGGAG. The encoded protein is CASSLSGVAGTGE. The entire CDR3 protein is CASSLSGVAGTGELFF.

This clone was seen ten or more times. Read coverage stops 3 residues before the CDR3 terminus; the germline J gene supplies the remainder. J is TRBJ1-1 and V is TRBV9; D possibly corresponds to TRBD1 (6 bases). CDR1 is SGDLS and CDR2 is YYNGEE in the germline V gene. The CDR3 sequence is 13 residues long. Trimming took 0 bases from V and 3 from J, leaving 6 bases between them. Incomplete CDR3 DNA: TGTGCCAGCAGCGTAGCAGGGGACACTGAA. Its translation: CASSVAGDTE. The complete CDR3 reads CASSVAGDTEAFF.

Ten or more counts support this clone. The CDR3 end falls 3 residues outside the read, so it is completed with the germline J gene. The rearrangement uses TRBV30 and TRBJ2-6; 10 bases map to TRBD1. Germline CDR1 GTSNPN, CDR2 SVGIG (reference sequence). With 5 bases clipped from V and 0 bases from J, the junction kept 4 bases outside the gene matches. The CDR3 has 16 residues. The DNA read from the CDR3 is TGTGCCTGGGAGACAGGGGGCAGCTCTGGGGCCAACGTC. Protein: CAWETGGSSGANV. The whole CDR3 protein is CAWETGGSSGANVLTF.

This clone came up many times. The sequence runs out 3 residues before the end of the CDR3; the remainder is reconstructed from the germline J gene. The rearrangement uses TRBV19 and TRBJ2-2; TRBD2 is a possible D gene (5 bases). Germline V lookup: CDR1 LNHDA, CDR2 SQIVND (reference sequence). V shed 10 bases and J shed 5 bases, with 17 bases lying between them. This CDR3 region has 14 residues. The CDR3 reads CATNRGASTGELFF. The sequenced CDR3 bases are TGTGCCACCAACCGGGGAGCTTCTACCGGGGAG.

Details on this clone: The read is 3 residues too short to cover the CDR3 end, so that end is filled in from the germline J gene. This chain connects TRBV7-1 to TRBJ1-6; 8 bases are shared with TRBD1. TRBV7-1 is an ORF, with its function uncertain. The CDR3 loop spans 20 amino acids. The trim removed 3 bases at V and 2 bases at J, leaving 15 bases unmatched. CDR3 residues: CASSSLATTGQGPYNSPLHF. CDR3 DNA, as far as it was read: TGTGCCAGCAGCTCGTTGGCGACAACTGGACAGGGCCCCTATAATTCACCC.

This clone was seen repeatedly, ten times or more. Sequencing ends 3 residues short of the CDR3 end; the germline J gene provides the rest. The V and J genes are TRBV29-1 and TRBJ1-3, with 7 nucleotides matching TRBD1. Losses at the gene ends were 4 bases for V and 7 bases for J; bases not matched to a gene: 7. Per the germline V gene, CDR1 is SQVTM and CDR2 is ANQGSEA. The CDR3 loop spans 13 amino acids. CDR3 DNA (partial): TGCAGCGTTGTACCCACAGGGGCTAACACC. This encodes CSVVPTGANT. The whole CDR3 protein reads CSVVPTGANTIYF.